Shown below are 5 T cell receptor beta chains from a single sample sequenced in a study of molecular identifiers for immune sequencing clone quantification. From the PCR reads, TCRdb called clonotypes with MiXCR, one entry per CDR3 protein. The sample records just over 40,000 distinct CDR3 sequences, 24% being singletons. Sequencing was carried out using naive CD8+ T cells from blood, with Jurkat cell RNA spiked in. Subset described: FACS-sorted CD8+CD4-CCR7+CD45RA+ naive T cells. The receptors derive from a human donor in good health. Some libraries in this study had Jurkat cell RNA spiked in.

V gene TRBV29-1 combines with J gene TRBJ2-1; 9 nucleotides align to TRBD1. The CDR3 is made up of 13 amino acids. Germline CDR1 is SQVTM and CDR2 is ANQGSEA. V gave up 4 bases and J gave up 3 bases; unmatched junction bases: 1. In DNA form, the CDR3 reads TGCAGCGTTGTGGGACAGGGCTACAATGAGCAGTTCTTC. Its translation is CSVVGQGYNEQFF.

This clonotype was observed many times. The chain combines TRBV5-4 with TRBJ2-7, with a tentative D call TRBD2 (6 bases). The ends were cut back, 3 bases at V and 5 bases at J, with 18 bases in the middle. Germline V gene lookup returns CDR1 SGHNT and CDR2 YYREEE (reference sequence). CDR3 length equals 15 residues. CDR3 nucleotides: TGTGCCAGCAGCTCCTTAGCGGACCGAAGCAACGAGCAGTACTTC. Residues: CASSSLADRSNEQYF.

Of note for this clonotype: No conserved phenylalanine or tryptophan is present at the end of the CDR3, so a read error is the likely explanation. The J gene is TRBJ1-5, the V gene TRBV20-1; D unresolved. Per germline, CDR1 DFQATT and CDR2 SNEGSKA (reference sequence). The CDR3 consists of 15 residues. The CDR3 here is CSVRETALSNQPQHL. The DNA for the CDR3 is TGCAGTGTTAGAGAAACGGCTCTTAGCAATCAGCCCCAGCATCTT.

As concerns this clonotype: One base away lies a much larger clone, so this may be a sequencing read error. This chain links TRBV4-1 with TRBJ1-1, with D hard to call. This CDR3 contains 13 residues. The V end was cut by 2 bases, the J end by 4 bases, with 8 bases between. The germline gives CDR1 MGHRA, CDR2 YSYEKL. In DNA, the CDR3 is TGCGCCAGCAGCCAATCTGTGAGCACTGAAGCTTTCTTT. It specifies CASSQSVSTEAFF.

To note about this clonotype: Being one base from a much bigger clone, this may be a read error. The V and J genes are TRBV13 and TRBJ2-7; D is ambiguous. The germline CDR1 and CDR2 sequences are PRHDT and FYEKMQ (reference sequence). This CDR3 comprises 13 residues. V was shortened by 5 bases and J by 4 bases, with 12 bases between the two germline ends. In DNA form, the CDR3 reads TGTGCCAGCAGCCTAACTACATGGTACGAGCAGTACTTC. It specifies CASSLTTWYEQYF.